Below, 29 T cell receptor beta chains from the same sample are listed, as sequenced in a study of blood T cell repertoires in COVID-19. Produced via immunoSEQ multiplex PCR; TCRdb's table is partial and in-frame only. Among more than 110,000 clones listed, about 76% were seen once. Sequenced sample: peripheral blood. Every receptor here comes from a man older than 75 with acute or convalescent COVID-19.

DNA of the CDR3: TGTGCCAGCAGCTCCAGCGTCTGGGACGAGCAGTACTTC. This translates into CASSSSVWDEQYF. The chain has TRBV7-9 and TRBJ2-7; D gene unclear. Germline V gene lookup returns CDR1 SEHNR and CDR2 FQNEAQ (reference sequence). The CDR3 is 13 residues long. Trimming took off 4 bases at V and 5 bases at J, with 12 bases between the two ends.

The chain carries TRBV25-1 and TRBJ2-1; possibly TRBD1 for D (5 bases). The germline V gene encodes CDR1 MGHDK and CDR2 SYGVNS. Deletions cut 1 base from V and 5 bases from J, with 12 bases between. CDR3 size: 15 residues. CDR3 nucleotides: TGTGCCAGCAGTGAATCTCTAGGGGTAGACAATGAGCAGTTCTTC. It translates to CASSESLGVDNEQFF.

This sequence joins TRBV28 and TRBJ1-4; D is ambiguous. Germline V gene sequence: CDR1 MDHEN, CDR2 SYDVKM. The CDR3 is made up of 12 amino acids. V lost 6 bases and J lost 11, with 13 bases in between. This CDR3 reads CASSPRNGKLFF. The CDR3 DNA sequence: TGTGCCAGCAGCCCAAGGAACGGGAAACTGTTTTTT.

The chain employs TRBV2 and TRBJ1-5; D is uncertain. The CDR3 covers 12 residues. Germline-derived CDR1 and CDR2 are SNHLY and FYNNEI. The V end was cut by 5 bases, the J end by 4 bases, with 6 bases between. The CDR3 nucleotides read TGTGCCAGCAGTCGGGGAAATCAGCCCCAGCATTTT. Translation gives CASSRGNQPQHF.

J is TRBJ1-2 and V is TRBV6-2 or TRBV6-3; 7 nucleotides line up with TRBD1. CDR1 and CDR2 (germline): MNHEY, SVGEGT. The trim removed 2 bases at V and 2 bases at J, leaving 8 bases unmatched. The CDR3 extends over 16 amino acids. The CDR3 bases are TGTGCCAGCAGTTACGACAGGGTCGGACTAAACTATGGCTACACCTTC. It yields the protein CASSYDRVGLNYGYTF.

The rearrangement uses TRBV21-1 and TRBJ1-6; the table assigns TRBD1, which was not confirmed against the DNA. TRBV21-1 is a pseudogene. CDR3 size: 16 residues. The CDR3 spells CASSSYSRDRGSPLHF. The CDR3 DNA sequence: TGTGCCAGCAGCTCCTACAGTCGGGACAGGGGTTCACCCCTCCACTTT.

DNA of the CDR3: TGCAGTGCTAGTATCCGGGGGGCCCACAATGAGCAGTTCTTC. This codes for CSASIRGAHNEQFF. The rearrangement joins TRBV20-1 to TRBJ2-1, with D perhaps matching TRBD2 (7 bases). This CDR3 is built from 14 residues. Germline CDR1 reads DFQATT; CDR2 reads SNEGSKA (reference sequence). V lost 3 bases to trimming and J lost 5 bases, with 14 bases between them.

The V call is TRBV19, the J call TRBJ1-6; D is perhaps TRBD1 (5 bases). Germline V gene data show CDR1 as LNHDA and CDR2 as SQIVND (reference sequence). The CDR3 length is 16 residues. Trimming left V 5 bases short and J 5 bases short, with 16 bases between. The CDR3 coding sequence is TGTGCCAGTAGTCCCGGACAAGGGCCCGATAATTCACCCCTCCACTTT. This codes for CASSPGQGPDNSPLHF.

The chain joins TRBV6-5 to TRBJ1-4, with TRBD1 matching over 9 bases. J lost 3 bases, V lost 6 bases, and 2 bases had no gene match. From germline, CDR1 is MNHEY and CDR2 SVGAGI. The CDR3 length is 14 residues. CDR3 nucleotide sequence: TGTGCCAGCAGCCGACAGGGGGCTAATGAAAAACTGTTTTTT. Protein: CASSRQGANEKLFF.

J is TRBJ2-7 and V is TRBV5-1; unclear D gene. This CDR3 region has 12 residues. V dropped 3 bases and J dropped 6 bases, with 10 bases sitting between them. Germline V gene data show CDR1 as SGHRS and CDR2 as YFSETQ. The CDR3 coding sequence is TGCGCCAGCAGCTCACCCCCAGGCGAGCAGTACTTC. This sequence encodes CASSSPPGEQYF. Full variable domain (rest looked up from reference TRBV5-1 and TRBJ2-7): KAGVTQTPRYLIKTRGQQVTLSCSPISGHRSVSWYQQTPGQGLQFLFEYFSETQRNKGNFPGRFSGRQFSNSRSEMNVSTLELGDSALYLCASSSPPGEQYFGPGTRLTVT.

V gene TRBV24-1 combines with J gene TRBJ2-2, with D maybe TRBD2 (5 bases). Germline V lookup: CDR1 KGHDR, CDR2 SFDVKD. This CDR3 contains 16 residues. Trimming left V 1 base short and J 4 bases short, with 12 bases between. CDR3 DNA: TGTGCCACCAGTGATTTAGCGAAGGGAGTCACCGGGGAGCTGTTTTTT. It specifies CATSDLAKGVTGELFF.

The V gene is TRBV5-6, the J gene TRBJ2-3; 12 bases are shared with TRBD2. The V gene end was trimmed by 4 bases and the J gene end by 6 bases; junction bases not matched to a gene: 6. CDR1 and CDR2 from the germline V gene are SGHDT and YYEEEE. CDR3 size: 15 residues. The CDR3 loop is CASSATSGGRDTQYF. CDR3 nucleotide sequence: TGTGCCAGCAGCGCGACTAGCGGGGGCCGGGATACGCAGTATTTT.

This clone was observed a single time. The chain uses TRBV7-8 and TRBJ1-1; 8 positions match TRBD1. Germline CDR1 SGHVS, CDR2 FQNEAQ. The CDR3 length is 16 residues. Trimming removed 4 bases from V and 4 bases from J; junction bases left unmatched: 11. The CDR3 loop is CASSSRRGTGGTEAFF. The DNA of the CDR3 is TGTGCCAGCAGCTCCCGACGCGGGACAGGAGGCACTGAAGCTTTCTTT.

This sequence joins TRBV7-8 and TRBJ2-3; 7 bases are a match to TRBD1. The germline CDR1 and CDR2 sequences are SGHVS and FQNEAQ. The CDR3 is 16 residues long. Losses at the gene ends were 4 bases for V and 4 bases for J; bases not matched to a gene: 11. DNA for the CDR3: TGTGCCAGCAGCTCTCACTACAGGGGAAGGCCAGATACGCAGTATTTT. Translated, it gives CASSSHYRGRPDTQYF.

The V call is TRBV2, the J call TRBJ2-2; D perhaps matches TRBD1 (5 bases). V shed 5 bases and J shed 6 bases, with 10 bases lying between them. This CDR3 contains 13 residues. Germline-derived CDR1 and CDR2 are SNHLY and FYNNEI. CDR3 nucleotides: TGTGCCAGCAGTTTGGCAGGGTCCGGGGAGCTGTTTTTT. Translated, it gives CASSLAGSGELFF.

The rearrangement links TRBV19 to TRBJ2-1; 10 bases fit TRBD1. CDR1 and CDR2 from the germline V gene are LNHDA and SQIVND (reference sequence). The length of the CDR3 is 13 residues. With 3 bases clipped from V and 8 bases from J, the junction kept 1 base outside the gene matches. This CDR3 is CASSMDRGDEQFF. The CDR3 bases are TGTGCCAGTAGTATGGACAGGGGGGATGAGCAGTTCTTC.

The V call is TRBV19, the J call TRBJ1-1, with D maybe TRBD1 (5 bases). CDR1 is LNHDA and CDR2 is SQIVND in the germline V gene (reference sequence). The CDR3 consists of 13 residues. Trimming shortened V by 3 bases and J by 4 bases, and 9 bases separated the two germline ends. The DNA for the CDR3 is TGTGCCAGTAGTATTGCAGGGCCCACTGAAGCTTTCTTT. This codes for CASSIAGPTEAFF.

This chain connects TRBV5-1 to TRBJ2-5; 9 bases fit TRBD1. The CDR3 runs to 15 residues. Germline V gene lookup returns CDR1 SGHRS and CDR2 YFSETQ. Trimming at V came to 4 bases and at J to 3 bases, leaving 7 bases not matched to a gene. The CDR3 is CASSPGQGRKETQYF. The CDR3, as DNA: TGCGCCAGCAGCCCTGGACAGGGGAGAAAAGAGACCCAGTACTTC.

CDR3 in DNA: TGCGCCAGCAGCCTCCGAATCGGTTTCATGAACACTGAAGCTTTCTTT. Amino acids: CASSLRIGFMNTEAFF. J is TRBJ1-1 and V is TRBV4-3; D not certain. Germline lookup yields CDR1 LGHNA and CDR2 YSLEER. V shed 4 bases and J shed 0 bases, with 15 bases lying between them. The CDR3 contains 16 residues.

The genes are TRBV19 and TRBJ2-1; tentatively, D is TRBD1 (5 bases). CDR3 length: 15 residues. Trimming left V 6 bases short and J 8 bases short, with 20 bases between. Per the germline V gene, CDR1 is LNHDA and CDR2 is SQIVND (reference sequence). CDR3 nucleotide sequence: TGTGCCAGTAGCCGGCGGTCAGGGATCATCGATGAGCAGTTCTTC. It yields the protein CASSRRSGIIDEQFF.

This clone was counted once. The chain uses TRBV7-9 and TRBJ2-5; D gene unclear. The V gene lost 5 bases and the J gene lost 1 base, with 17 bases spanning the gap. Germline V CDR1 and CDR2: SEHNR, FQNEAQ (reference sequence). The CDR3 extends over 16 amino acids. As DNA, the CDR3 is TGTGCCAGCAGCGAAGAACCAACCTATACCCAAGAGACCCAGTACTTC. This translates into CASSEEPTYTQETQYF.

This chain connects TRBV5-1 to TRBJ2-3; TRBD1 aligns across 7 bases. Germline values: CDR1 SGHRS, CDR2 YFSETQ. The CDR3 covers 16 residues. V dropped 4 bases and J dropped 3; count of bases not matched to a gene: 11. The CDR3 nucleotides are TGCGCCAGCAGCAACTCGTACGACAGGGTAACAGATACGCAGTATTTT. This gives the protein CASSNSYDRVTDTQYF.

The rearrangement joins TRBV12-3 or TRBV12-4 to TRBJ2-3; D is uncertain. Deletions cut 7 bases from V and 5 bases from J, with 10 bases between. The CDR3 is 12 amino acids. The CDR3 loop reads CASIGSGDTQYF. In DNA, the CDR3 is TGTGCCAGCATTGGATCGGGAGATACGCAGTATTTT.

The rearrangement joins TRBV30 to TRBJ2-7; D possibly corresponds to TRBD1 (5 bases). CDR3 length: 13 amino acids. Per the germline V gene, CDR1 is GTSNPN and CDR2 is SVGIG (reference sequence). Trimming removed 1 base at V and 5 bases at J, with 12 bases between. The CDR3 protein is CAWSAGNWDEQYF. The CDR3 DNA is TGTGCCTGGAGTGCAGGGAATTGGGACGAGCAGTACTTC.

J is TRBJ2-5 and V is TRBV9; tentatively, D is TRBD2 (7 bases). Between the trimmed V and J ends, which lost 3 bases and 1 base, there was a span of 16 bases. The CDR3 covers 16 residues. Germline V CDR1 and CDR2: SGDLS, YYNGEE. CDR3 loop: CASSAFRGARQETQYF. In nucleotides, the CDR3 is TGTGCCAGCAGCGCCTTCCGGGGGGCCCGCCAAGAGACCCAGTACTTC. The full variable domain, its missing parts supplied by reference TRBV9 and TRBJ2-5, is DSGVTQTPKHLITATGQRVTLRCSPRSGDLSVYWYQQSLDQGLQFLIQYYNGEERAKGNILERFSAQQFPDLHSELNLSSLELGDSALYFCASSAFRGARQETQYFGPGTRLLVL.

The CDR3 region is CASSLVSNTGELFF. The CDR3 bases are TGCGCCAGCAGCTTGGTATCGAACACCGGGGAGCTGTTTTTT. This chain uses TRBV5-1 with TRBJ2-2; D is undetermined. The germline CDR1 and CDR2 sequences are SGHRS and YFSETQ. There are 14 residues in the CDR3. V lost 0 bases, J lost 0 bases, and 3 bases lay in between.

This clone came up once. The gene calls are TRBV5-4 and TRBJ2-5; TRBD1 might be the D (5 bases). The germline CDR1 and CDR2 sequences are SGHNT and YYREEE (reference sequence). The CDR3 is 14 amino acids. V was clipped by 4 bases and J by 1 base, with 11 bases between them. CDR3 sequence reads: CASSPWTSQETQYF. The CDR3 coding sequence is TGTGCCAGCAGCCCGTGGACATCCCAAGAGACCCAGTACTTC.

V gene TRBV5-6 combines with J gene TRBJ2-7; the D gene is possibly TRBD1 (6 bases). Germline CDR1 and CDR2: SGHDT and YYEEEE. CDR3 length: 14 amino acids. Trimming shortened V by 7 bases and J by 2 bases, and 16 bases separated the two germline ends. Here the CDR3 DNA reads TGTGCCAGCCACTTTACAGGGCCCACCTACGAGCAGTACTTC. Encoded protein: CASHFTGPTYEQYF.

A single count supports this clone. V is TRBV7-8 and J is TRBJ1-5; 7 positions match TRBD1. V lost 0 bases to trimming and J lost 0 bases; unmatched junction nucleotides: 17. The CDR3 is 21 amino acids. Looked up from germline, CDR1 is SGHVS and CDR2 is FQNEAQ. The CDR3 nucleotides are TGTGCCAGCAGCTTAGCCCAGAGGATGACAGGGCGAAAGAATAGCAATCAGCCCCAGCATTTT. Translating it yields CASSLAQRMTGRKNSNQPQHF.